The rows below give T cell receptor beta chains drawn from one sample of a study of blood T cell repertoires in COVID-19. Assay: immunoSEQ multiplex PCR; the TCRdb copy retains only in-frame clones and omits some. Here the sample spans hundreds of thousands of clones, 88% being singletons. Sequencing was performed on PBMCs or T cells enriched from blood (not recorded which). Receptors originate from a woman between 40 and 55 years old with acute COVID-19. Each CDR3 is given with its conserved first and last residue. Part of the rows lack a size; the others show once, few, many or a class for expanded clones.

j_call | v_call | clone_size | cdr3_aa
TRBJ1-5 | TRBV7-8 | - | CASSSDRVSNQPQHF
TRBJ2-1 | TRBV3-1/TRBV3-2 | - | CASSQGLLRRRGEQFF
TRBJ1-5 | TRBV12-5 | - | CASAPSGDQPQHF
TRBJ1-3 | TRBV28 | - | CASHTGGGNTIYF
TRBJ1-2 | TRBV10-2 | - | CASRDKLPDMNGYTF
TRBJ2-7 | TRBV11-3 | - | CASSSGQSDYEQYF
TRBJ2-7 | TRBV3-1/TRBV3-2 | - | CASSQQRLYEQYF
TRBJ2-5 | TRBV7-9 | - | CASSYSGVSAQETQYF
TRBJ2-3 | TRBV9 | - | CASSVSVNTDTQYF
TRBJ2-3 | TRBV20-1 | - | CSAELTDTQYF
TRBJ2-2 | TRBV29-1 | - | CSVEGQGEGELFF
TRBJ1-2 | TRBV7-9 | - | CASSLEVGPLYGYTF
TRBJ1-2 | TRBV18 | - | CASSPLTQLDYGYTF
TRBJ1-2 | TRBV30 | - | CAWSGGPGQGYGYTF
TRBJ2-7 | TRBV25-1 | - | CASRDRGPYEQYF
TRBJ1-5 | TRBV5-6 | - | CASSRDRGQGQPQHF
TRBJ1-4 | TRBV6-5 | - | CASKPTTGYFEKLFF
TRBJ2-3 | TRBV2 | - | CAITGADTDTQYF
TRBJ1-5 | TRBV11-2 | - | CASSLSTASNQPQHF
TRBJ2-1 | TRBV30 | - | CAWSGSGGAYEQFF
TRBJ1-6 | TRBV19 | - | CASSIRTANSPLHF
TRBJ1-1 | TRBV5-4 | - | CASSQVTRAEAFF
TRBJ2-5 | TRBV6-2/TRBV6-3 | - | CASSYVVTSGGYQETQYF
TRBJ2-2 | TRBV9 | - | CASSDRDRELTGELFF
TRBJ1-2 | TRBV3-1/TRBV3-2 | - | CASSQDRRYGYTF
TRBJ2-3 | TRBV25-1 | - | CASSELGGFTDTQYF
TRBJ2-2 | TRBV4-2 | - | CASSHQFTGGNTGELFF
TRBJ1-1 | TRBV27 | - | CASSLTGIYEAFF
TRBJ2-5 | TRBV29-1 | once | CSVSPKGESGETQYF
TRBJ2-2 | TRBV30 | - | CAWSWRGHDGELFF
TRBJ2-3 | TRBV24-1 | - | CATGPRTGEDTQYF
TRBJ1-5 | TRBV4-1 | - | CASSHYGNSNQPQHF
TRBJ2-1 | TRBV18 | - | CASSPPRRNEQFF
TRBJ1-2 | TRBV5-6 | once | CASSLDRGRRGYTF
TRBJ2-7 | TRBV6-1 | - | CASSEDVPGLAGTISYEQYF